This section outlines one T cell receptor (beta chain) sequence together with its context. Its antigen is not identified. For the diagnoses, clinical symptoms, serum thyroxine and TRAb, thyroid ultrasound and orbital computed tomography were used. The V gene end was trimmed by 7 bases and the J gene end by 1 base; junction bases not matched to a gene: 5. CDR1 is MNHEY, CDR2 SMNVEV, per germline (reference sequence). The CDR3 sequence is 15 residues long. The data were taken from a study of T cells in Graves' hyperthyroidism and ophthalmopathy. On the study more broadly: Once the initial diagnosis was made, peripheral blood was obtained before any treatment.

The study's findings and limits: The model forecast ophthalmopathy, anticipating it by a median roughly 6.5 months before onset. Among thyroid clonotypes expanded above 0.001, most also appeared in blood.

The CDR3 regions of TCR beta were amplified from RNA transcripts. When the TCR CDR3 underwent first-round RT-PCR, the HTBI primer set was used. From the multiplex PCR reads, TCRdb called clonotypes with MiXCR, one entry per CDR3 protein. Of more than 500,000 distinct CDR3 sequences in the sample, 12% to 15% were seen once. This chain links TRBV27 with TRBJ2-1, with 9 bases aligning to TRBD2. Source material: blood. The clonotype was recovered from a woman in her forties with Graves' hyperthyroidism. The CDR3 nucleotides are TGTGCCAGCATGCGGGAGGGCTCATCCTACAATGAGCAGTTCTTC. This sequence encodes CASMREGSSYNEQFF.